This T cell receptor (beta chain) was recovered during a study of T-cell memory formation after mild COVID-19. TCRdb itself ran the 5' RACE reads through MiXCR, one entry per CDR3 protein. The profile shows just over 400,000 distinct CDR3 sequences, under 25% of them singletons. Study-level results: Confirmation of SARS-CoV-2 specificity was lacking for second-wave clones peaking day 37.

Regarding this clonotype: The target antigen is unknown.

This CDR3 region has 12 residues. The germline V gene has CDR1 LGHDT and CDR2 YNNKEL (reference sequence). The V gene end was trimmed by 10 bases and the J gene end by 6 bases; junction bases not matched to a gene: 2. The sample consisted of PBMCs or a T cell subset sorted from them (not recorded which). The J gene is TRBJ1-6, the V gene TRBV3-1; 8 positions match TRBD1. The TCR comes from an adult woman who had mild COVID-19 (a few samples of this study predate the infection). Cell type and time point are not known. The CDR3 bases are TGTGCCACCGGACAGGGTAATTCACCCCTCCACTTT. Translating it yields CATGQGNSPLHF.